This TCR beta chain was retrieved from a study of blood T cells in healthy people across ages. Combining a sample-barcoded 5' primer with a J-beta primer mix, a second PCR ran for 7 to 11 cycles. Each CDR3 protein is one row after TCRdb ran MiXCR on the 5' RACE reads. This table has hundreds of thousands of distinct CDR3 sequences, around 68% appearing once. V dropped 3 bases and J dropped 5 bases, with 13 bases sitting between them. The CDR3 loop spans 13 amino acids. CDR1 is DFQATT, CDR2 SNEGSKA, per germline (reference sequence). Sequences were obtained from blood. The genes are TRBV20-1 and TRBJ2-5; possibly TRBD1 for D (6 bases). The sequence was obtained from a man aged 25-40 years in good health. The CDR3 spells CSARGQGFETQYF. The CDR3 bases are TGCAGTGCTAGGGGGCAGGGGTTCGAGACCCAGTACTTC.